This T cell receptor (beta chain) was found in a study of T cells after yellow fever vaccination. Germline CDR1 reads LGHNA; CDR2 reads YSLEER. With 4 bases removed from V and 8 bases from J, the gap between germline ends came to 17 bases. The CDR3 contains 14 residues. MiXCR, run by TCRdb on the 5' RACE reads, gives a single entry per CDR3 protein. The top ten hold less than 20% of the sample, which has about 400,000 distinct CDR3 sequences, around a tenth seen once. Turning to this clonotype: Its specificity is not known.

Study results and caveats: Secondary responses were weaker yet peaked faster, day 5 versus 15.

This receptor was obtained from a man aged 18 to 30 who received the YFV17D yellow fever vaccine. This specimen was PBMCs, taken on the day of the first yellow fever vaccination. The chain combines TRBV4-3 with TRBJ1-1, with D tentatively TRBD1 (6 bases). CDR3: CASSPDQGPREAFF. Written as DNA, the CDR3 is TGCGCCAGCAGCCCGGACCAGGGGCCTCGAGAAGCTTTCTTT.